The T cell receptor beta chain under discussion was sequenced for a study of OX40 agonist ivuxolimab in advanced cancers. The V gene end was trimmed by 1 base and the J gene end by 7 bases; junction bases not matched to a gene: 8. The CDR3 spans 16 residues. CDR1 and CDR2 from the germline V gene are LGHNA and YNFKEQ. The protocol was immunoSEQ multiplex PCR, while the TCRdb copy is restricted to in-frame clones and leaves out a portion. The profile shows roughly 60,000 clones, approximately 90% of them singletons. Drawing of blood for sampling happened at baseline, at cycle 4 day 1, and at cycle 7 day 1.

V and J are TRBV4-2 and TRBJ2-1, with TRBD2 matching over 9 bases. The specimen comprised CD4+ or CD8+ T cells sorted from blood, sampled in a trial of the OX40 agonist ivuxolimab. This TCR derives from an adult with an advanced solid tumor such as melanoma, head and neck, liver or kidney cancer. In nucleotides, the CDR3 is TGTGCCAGCAGCCAAGGGGTAGCGGGAGACGGAAATGAGCAGTTCTTC. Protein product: CASSQGVAGDGNEQFF.